This entry concerns a single TCR beta chain. V dropped 1 base and J dropped 10 bases, with 13 bases sitting between them. CDR3 length: 14 amino acids. CDR1 is MGHDK, CDR2 SYGVNS, per germline. These data originate in a study of blood T cell repertoires in COVID-19. TCRdb's table, derived via immunoSEQ multiplex PCR, lists solely in-frame clones and lacks some. The sample has over 35,000 clones, roughly four fifths seen once; the top ten hold approximately 25%. The sample was peripheral blood. The chain has TRBV25-1 and TRBJ1-4, with D possibly matching TRBD1 (5 bases). The TCR comes from a human donor with acute or convalescent COVID-19. The donor label of this sample is uncertain. CDR3 loop: CASSELRDLIKLFF. Here the CDR3 DNA reads TGTGCCAGCAGTGAATTAAGGGACTTAATAAAACTGTTTTTT.